This T cell receptor beta chain was obtained from a study of control samples from healthy donors and cancer patients. Method: immunoSEQ multiplex PCR; TCRdb's copy keeps in-frame clones and lacks some. The repertoire holds tens of thousands of clones, with about nine tenths as singletons. The CDR3 runs to 15 residues. With V trimmed by 4 bases and J by 4 bases, 6 bases remained unmatched. From germline, CDR1 is SGHNT and CDR2 YYREEE (reference sequence). The chain couples TRBV5-4 to TRBJ2-1; TRBD2 matches 9 bases. This TCR derives from a man between 25 and 39 years old in good health. The sample taken for sequencing was blood. The CDR3 loop reads CASSGISGGYNEQFF. The DNA for the CDR3 is TGTGCCAGCAGCGGAATTAGCGGGGGTTACAATGAGCAGTTCTTC. Together with reference TRBV5-4 and TRBJ2-1, the CDR3 gives the full variable domain: ETGVTQSPTHLIKTRGQQVTLRCSSQSGHNTVSWYQQALGQGPQFIFQYYREEENGRGNFPPRFSGLQFPNYSSELNVNALELDDSALYLCASSGISGGYNEQFFGPGTRLTVL.